These T cell receptor beta chains were read from a single sample in a study of a mutant IDH1 vaccine in newly diagnosed glioma. Their cognate antigens are unknown. Clones were read by immunoSEQ multiplex PCR, and TCRdb kept only the in-frame ones, dropping some. The sample consists of about 64,000 clones, under 85% of them appearing once. Sequences were derived from PBMCs, sampled from a glioma patient whose treatment included an IDH1 peptide vaccine. The receptors shown here come from a man in his forties or fifties with glioma. CDR3s include the opening cysteine and the closing phenylalanine or tryptophan. D genes are given only for firm matches. Expanded clones are given a class, and other clones once, few, many or no size at all.

d_call j_call clone_size v_call cdr3_aa cdr3_nt
. TRBJ2-3 . TRBV5-6 CASSLTTDTQYF TGTGCCAGCAGCTTAACAACAGATACGCAGTATTTT
. TRBJ1-2 . TRBV6-1 CASSHSGGYGYTF TGTGCCAGCAGCCATTCGGGGGGCTATGGCTACACCTTC
. TRBJ1-1 few TRBV6-6 CASSPDKGPKTTEAFF TGTGCCAGCAGCCCAGACAAAGGTCCCAAGACCACTGAAGCTTTCTTT
. TRBJ1-5 . TRBV27 CASSRAGEAQPQHF TGTGCCAGCAGTCGTGCGGGGGAGGCTCAGCCCCAGCATTTT
. TRBJ1-5 . TRBV6-1 CASRHPGGAHQPQHF TGTGCCAGCAGGCACCCTGGGGGGGCCCACCAGCCCCAGCATTTT
. TRBJ1-3 once TRBV7-2 CASSLPEPSIYF TGTGCCAGCAGCTTACCCGAGCCGTCCATATATTTT
. TRBJ1-5 . TRBV19 CASSIGGLQPQHF TGTGCCAGTAGTATTGGGGGACTCCAGCCCCAGCATTTT
TRBD1 TRBJ1-1 . TRBV2 CASSAGGKNTEAFF TGTGCCAGCAGCGCAGGGGGCAAAAACACTGAAGCTTTCTTT
. TRBJ2-7 . TRBV6-5 CASSYQGGRGREQYF TGTGCCAGCAGTTACCAGGGGGGGAGGGGGCGCGAGCAGTACTTC
TRBD1 TRBJ1-6 . TRBV5-6 CASSRRGRQVNSPLHF TGTGCCAGCAGCCGTAGGGGGCGTCAGGTCAATTCACCCCTCCACTTT
. TRBJ1-5 few TRBV10-3 CAISESGQVQPQHF TGTGCCATCAGTGAGTCAGGCCAGGTCCAGCCCCAGCATTTT
TRBD2 TRBJ2-2 . TRBV4-1 CASTLFTSAPGELFF TGCGCCAGCACCCTCTTCACTAGCGCCCCCGGGGAGCTGTTTTTT
. TRBJ1-1 . TRBV6-1 CASRPSGGGTEAFF TGTGCCAGCAGGCCAAGTGGGGGGGGGACTGAAGCTTTCTTT
. TRBJ2-3 . TRBV2 CASRRKTRRDWDTQYF TGTGCCAGCAGGAGGAAAACGAGAAGGGACTGGGATACGCAGTATTTT
. TRBJ2-2 . TRBV18 CASSPSQLRNTGELFF TGTGCCAGCTCACCATCACAGTTAAGGAACACCGGGGAGCTGTTTTTT
. TRBJ2-7 . TRBV9 CARPPAESSYEQYF TGTGCCAGGCCACCGGCCGAGAGCTCCTACGAGCAGTACTTC
TRBD1 TRBJ2-1 . TRBV4-2 CASKVGDSNEQFF TGTGCCAGCAAAGTGGGGGACAGTAATGAGCAGTTCTTC
TRBD1 TRBJ1-4 . TRBV7-9 CASSLPRDRGLEKLFF TGTGCCAGCAGCTTGCCCCGGGACAGGGGGCTTGAAAAACTGTTTTTT
TRBD1 TRBJ1-1 . TRBV6-1 CASSLSGTGGTEAFF TGTGCCAGCAGTTTATCCGGGACAGGGGGCACTGAAGCTTTCTTT
. TRBJ1-5 . TRBV28 CARLKQQPQHF TGTGCCAGACTTAAGCAGCAGCCCCAGCATTTT
. TRBJ2-7 . TRBV27 CASSLRHHYEQYF TGTGCCAGCAGTTTAAGACACCACTACGAGCAGTACTTC
. TRBJ1-1 . TRBV2 CASNRPGLMNTEAFF TGTGCCAGCAATCGACCGGGACTGATGAACACTGAAGCTTTCTTT
. TRBJ1-1 once TRBV2 CASSEATIIGWNTEAFF TGTGCCAGCAGTGAAGCTACAATAATAGGTTGGAACACTGAAGCTTTCTTT
TRBD1 TRBJ1-1 . TRBV18 CASSPSGQGGSEAFF TGTGCCAGCTCACCATCAGGACAGGGGGGATCTGAAGCTTTCTTT
. TRBJ1-2 . TRBV6-1 CASSERNNYGYTF TGTGCCAGCAGTGAAAGGAACAACTATGGCTACACCTTC